The present entry profiles one T cell receptor beta chain with its context. What antigen it recognizes has not been identified. It has no much larger one-base neighbor in the sample; base qualities were not kept. V and J are trimmed by 7 bases and 6 bases, and the gene matches miss 14 bases of the junction. CDR1 and CDR2, per the germline V gene (reference sequence), are MNHEY and SMNVEV. The CDR3, cysteine through phenylalanine, is 15 amino acids long. Kept here is only the CDR3 DNA, which spans 45 bases and is read in frame from base 1. Sequencing was carried out with an Illumina HiSeq 1500. The raw public data were reprocessed by TCRdb itself: fastp quality trimming at Q25, MiXCR clonotype calling, in-frame beta chains only. Under each unique CDR3 protein, matching rows form one entry showing the most common genes and DNA. The sample has about 270,000 distinct CDR3 sequences on record, about 20% of them singletons. The biggest ten clones account for roughly a fifth of the sample.

The data derive from a study of T cell repertoires in cytomegalovirus infection (dated by TCRdb to 2018 to 2020). For the wider study: The peptide stimulations were aimed at well-studied HLA-B-restricted epitopes as well as recently identified HLA-C-restricted CMV epitopes, whose presentation resists viral immunomodulation. Because public TCR beta signatures pointed to carriage of CMV infection together with the matching HLA type, the HLA type of each donor mattered for the analysis.

On the study overall, not on this receptor specifically: Cumulative frequency of public TCR beta family members discriminated carriers of CMV infection plus the relevant HLA type in this cohort and an independent 352-donor cohort. In the ex vivo response, HLA-C-restricted CMV-specific TCR beta clonotypes were dominant, and in two of eight donors the single most frequent clonotype came from this HLA-C-restricted group.

The treatment or condition label, as the study defines it: in vitro stimulation with specific CMV peptide epitopes to enrich CMV-specific T cells. The sequenced sample was cultured PBMCs, obtained from culture after CMV antigen stimulation. The chain joins TRBV27 to TRBJ1-2; 7 junctional bases match TRBD1. This receptor was taken from a human donor in good health (CMV status not recorded). Some clones in this sample may be carry-over from other donors' samples. The CDR3 here reads CASKYTGERDHGYTF. The nucleotide sequence is given as TGTGCCAGCAAGTATACAGGGGAACGAGACCATGGCTACACCTTC.